This TCR beta chain was retrieved from a study of cytomegalovirus exposure and HLA in healthy donors. Study in general: Previous work identified around 120 million unique TCR beta sequences from 150 million to 200 million T cells. Study conclusions and caveats: In most subjects, TCR beta sequences reportedly gave accurate predictions of HLA-A and HLA-B alleles. In a later analysis, the majority of CMV-associated beta chains seemingly showed HLA restriction.

At collection, donors were nominally healthy, but unrecorded immune exposures were probable. PCR employed 60 Vbeta and 13 Jbeta primers. The repertoire was sequenced with immunoSEQ multiplex PCR; TCRdb's copy has only in-frame clones and lacks some. The table has roughly 150,000 clones, approximately 80% seen once. Trimming removed 4 bases from V and 4 bases from J; junction bases left unmatched: 4. This CDR3 region has 13 residues. The germline V gene has CDR1 SQVTM and CDR2 ANQGSEA. With respect to this clone: Its specificity is not known.

The sequenced sample was PBMCs. This receptor was identified in a man aged 25-45 years in good health and CMV-seropositive. The chain is built from TRBV29-1 and TRBJ1-5; 7 bases match TRBD1. CDR3 in DNA: TGCAGCGTTGCGGGACAGTATAATCAGCCCCAGCATTTT. Translation: CSVAGQYNQPQHF. Looking up the rest from reference TRBV29-1 and TRBJ1-5 gives the full variable domain: SAVISQKPSRDICQRGTSLTIQCQVDSQVTMMFWYRQQPGQSLTLIATANQGSEATYESGFVIDKFPISRPNLTFSTLTVSNMSPEDSSIYLCSVAGQYNQPQHFGDGTRLSIL.